The rows below give T cell receptor beta chains drawn from one sample of a study of persistence of HIV-infected CD4 T cells. Their target antigens are unknown. Repertoires were generated with immunoSEQ multiplex PCR, while TCRdb's copy carries only in-frame clones and drops some. The data show about 60,000 clones, with over 60% seen just once and 1.7% held by the top ten. Here the sequenced sample was CD4+ T cells sorted from PBMCs after approximately 19-hour stimulation, taken from a patient who received antiretroviral therapy. The receptors here all came from an adult man with HIV who was CMV-seropositive. CDR3s include the opening cysteine and the closing phenylalanine or tryptophan. D genes are given only for firm matches. The size of a clone is reported for some rows only, either as once, few or many, or as a class for expanded clones.

d_gene | abundance | j_gene | v_gene | CDR3nt | CDR3aa
TRBD2 | - | TRBJ2-2 | TRBV23-1 | TGCGCCAGCAGTCAGGGCCGGGAGGCGAACACCGGGGAGCTGTTTTTT | CASSQGREANTGELFF
- | - | TRBJ2-7 | TRBV5-1 | TGCGCCAGTCAGACCGGCAGGGTGCCCTCCTACGAGCAGTACTTC | CASQTGRVPSYEQYF
TRBD1 | - | TRBJ2-7 | TRBV5-4 | TGTGCCAGCAGCCCGGGGGGGACAGGGGGAACCGGGCAGTACTTC | CASSPGGTGGTGQYF
- | - | TRBJ1-2 | TRBV29-1 | TGCAGCGTTGAAAGGGCAGGATCCTATGGCTACACCTTC | CSVERAGSYGYTF
- | - | TRBJ1-5 | TRBV28 | TGTGCCAGCAGGCCTCACAGGGATAGCAATCAGCCCCAGCATTTT | CASRPHRDSNQPQHF
- | - | TRBJ1-4 | TRBV4-1 | TGCGCCAGCAGCCAATCCTTTTTTGCAACTAATGAAAAACTGTTTTTT | CASSQSFFATNEKLFF
- | medium-sized | TRBJ1-1 | TRBV3-1/TRBV3-2 | TGTGCCAGCAGCGACATGATTGGGGGCACTGAAGCTTTCTTT | CASSDMIGGTEAFF
- | - | TRBJ1-2 | TRBV7-6 | TGTGCCAGCAGCCCCGGACAGAGACGCTATGGCTACACCTTC | CASSPGQRRYGYTF
- | - | TRBJ1-6 | TRBV5-1 | TGCGCCAGCAGCTTTGAGGGAGATAATTCACCCCTCCACTTT | CASSFEGDNSPLHF
TRBD2 | few | TRBJ2-1 | TRBV7-9 | TGTGCCAGCGCGCAGGCTAGCGGGGAGGTTCATGAGCAGTTCTTC | CASAQASGEVHEQFF
TRBD2 | - | TRBJ2-3 | TRBV11-3 | TGTGCCAGCAGCCCCGGGGGGAGGGCCACAGATACGCAGTATTTT | CASSPGGRATDTQYF
- | - | TRBJ1-5 | TRBV6-5 | TGTGCCAGCAGAGGGAGGGCAAATAGCAATCAGCCCCAGCATTTT | CASRGRANSNQPQHF
- | - | TRBJ1-5 | TRBV19 | TGTGCCAGTAGTCCGTGGACATCTAATCAGCCCCAGCATTTT | CASSPWTSNQPQHF
- | - | TRBJ1-1 | TRBV3-1/TRBV3-2 | TGTGCCAGCAGCCAACTCGCGACAGGGAACACTGAAGCTTTCTTT | CASSQLATGNTEAFF
- | - | TRBJ1-6 | TRBV2 | TGTGCCAGCAGGCAAGATTCACCCCTCCACTTT | CASRQDSPLHF
- | - | TRBJ2-1 | TRBV7-3 | TGTGCCAGCAGCTTGGTCTCGAGTGAGAAGTTCTCCTACAATGAGCAGTTCTTC | CASSLVSSEKFSYNEQFF
TRBD1 | - | TRBJ2-1 | TRBV7-9 | TGTGCCAGCAGTAGACAGGGGAATGAGCAGTTCTTC | CASSRQGNEQFF
- | few | TRBJ1-5 | TRBV28 | TGTGCCAGCAGTCCCGCCGGGGGGAATCAGCCCCAGCATTTT | CASSPAGGNQPQHF
TRBD2 | - | TRBJ2-7 | TRBV7-2 | TGTGCCAGCAGCTTAGTTGGTACTGGACTAGCGGGGGGCCTTTACGAGCAGTACTTC | CASSLVGTGLAGGLYEQYF
TRBD1 | few | TRBJ2-7 | TRBV28 | TGTGCCAGCAAGACAGGGGTTGACGAGCAGTACTTC | CASKTGVDEQYF
- | - | TRBJ2-1 | TRBV5-4 | TGTGCCAGCAGCTTGGCGGTGGGGAATGAGCAGTTCTTC | CASSLAVGNEQFF
- | - | TRBJ1-5 | TRBV16 | TGTGCCAGCAGCCGAATCCCTGATCAGCCCCAGCATTTT | CASSRIPDQPQHF
- | - | TRBJ1-5 | TRBV19 | TGTGCCAGTAGTATGCGAGGGAATAGCAATCAGCCCCAGCATTTT | CASSMRGNSNQPQHF
- | - | TRBJ1-6 | TRBV7-9 | TGTGCCAGCAGCGCCCCGACGCAGGGTTTAACTTCACCCCTCCACTTT | CASSAPTQGLTSPLHF
TRBD1 | few | TRBJ1-6 | TRBV2 | TGTGCCAGCCAGGGACAGGGAAGTTCACCCCTCCACTTT | CASQGQGSSPLHF
TRBD2 | once | TRBJ2-3 | TRBV19 | TGTGCCAGTACTGACCGGGGGGTTAGCACAGATACGCAGTATTTT | CASTDRGVSTDTQYF
TRBD2 | - | TRBJ2-2 | TRBV11-1 | TGTGCCAGCAGCCCCTCCGGGACTAGCGGGGGCGGGGAGCTGTTTTTT | CASSPSGTSGGGELFF
- | few | TRBJ2-7 | TRBV28 | TGTGCCAGCAGTTTCGGGCGGCTAGGCTACGAGCAGTACTTC | CASSFGRLGYEQYF
TRBD2 | - | TRBJ2-1 | TRBV10-2 | TGCGCCAGCAGGGACAGGGGAGTGGGACTAGCGGACAATGAGCAGTTCTTC | CASRDRGVGLADNEQFF
- | - | TRBJ1-2 | TRBV7-9 | TGTGCCAGCAGTTTAGGAGGGCCTCTCGGGGGCTACACCTTC | CASSLGGPLGGYTF
- | - | TRBJ1-1 | TRBV11-1 | TGTGCCAGCAGATATAAGGGGGTAAAGAACACTGAAGCTTTCTTT | CASRYKGVKNTEAFF
TRBD1 | - | TRBJ1-3 | TRBV6-5 | TGTGCCAGCACCGCAGGGGGCCCTGGAAACACCATATATTTT | CASTAGGPGNTIYF
- | - | TRBJ2-4 | TRBV3-1/TRBV3-2 | TGTGCCAGCAGCCAGGCCAAGCTGGGGGAAAACATTCAGTACTTC | CASSQAKLGENIQYF
- | - | TRBJ1-5 | TRBV7-9 | TGTGCCAGCAGCCCCCCGAATCAGCCCCAGCATTTT | CASSPPNQPQHF
TRBD2 | - | TRBJ2-6 | TRBV5-4 | TGTGCCAGCAGCCCCGGGGTGGCGGGGGGGCTCTCTGGGGCCAACGTCCTGACTTTC | CASSPGVAGGLSGANVLTF
- | - | TRBJ2-7 | TRBV24-1 | TGTGCCACCAGTGATGAGGCGGCTGGCTGGCGAGGCGAGCAGTACTTC | CATSDEAAGWRGEQYF
TRBD2 | once | TRBJ2-3 | TRBV9 | TGTGCCAGCAGCGTGCAGGGCGGGGGGGCTAATACGCAGTATTTT | CASSVQGGGANTQYF
- | - | TRBJ2-1 | TRBV14 | TGTGCCAGCAGCCAAGAACGAACCGACTACGAGCAGTTCTTC | CASSQERTDYEQFF
- | - | TRBJ2-3 | TRBV4-2 | TGTGCCAGCAGCTCAGGGGGGGGTACGCAGTATTTT | CASSSGGGTQYF
TRBD1 | once | TRBJ1-1 | TRBV15 | TGTGCCACCAGCAGATCGGGACAGGGGAACACTGAAGCTTTCTTT | CATSRSGQGNTEAFF
TRBD1 | - | TRBJ1-1 | TRBV7-3 | TGTGCCAGCAGCTCAAGGGGGCAAACTGAAGCTTTCTTT | CASSSRGQTEAFF
- | - | TRBJ1-5 | TRBV15 | TGTGCCACCAGCAGAAATTACGACAGGTACAATCAGCCCCAGCATTTT | CATSRNYDRYNQPQHF
- | - | TRBJ1-3 | TRBV30 | TGTGCCTGGAGAGCAGTGACTCCGGACCGAGGAAACACCATATATTTT | CAWRAVTPDRGNTIYF
TRBD2 | once | TRBJ2-5 | TRBV5-4 | TGTGCCAGCAGCTTGGGGGCCCGGGGGAGGGCGGGTCAAGAGACCCAGTACTTC | CASSLGARGRAGQETQYF
- | - | TRBJ1-5 | TRBV18 | TGTGCCAGCTCACCGGACACCAGCAATCAGCCCCAGCATTTT | CASSPDTSNQPQHF
- | - | TRBJ1-5 | TRBV13 | TGTGCCAGCAGCTTAGGAAGGGAGGCACCCCAGCATTTT | CASSLGREAPQHF
- | - | TRBJ1-1 | TRBV15 | TGTGCCACTCAATACAGAAGCTTGAACACTGAAGCTTTCTTT | CATQYRSLNTEAFF
- | - | TRBJ1-5 | TRBV3-1/TRBV3-2 | TGTGCCAGCAGCTCCGGGACGGTGCGAGGGCAGCCCCAGCATTTT | CASSSGTVRGQPQHF
TRBD1 | - | TRBJ1-2 | TRBV6-5 | TGTGCCAGCAGGAGGGACAGGGAGTATGGCTACACCTTC | CASRRDREYGYTF
- | few | TRBJ1-1 | TRBV6-5 | TGTGCCAGCAGTTCACAGGCGAACACTGAAGCTTTCTTT | CASSSQANTEAFF
- | - | TRBJ1-6 | TRBV9 | TGTGCCAGCAGCGTCTCAGGGGAGTATAATTCACCCCTCCACTTT | CASSVSGEYNSPLHF